This entry is about one T cell receptor (beta chain). The germline V gene encodes CDR1 SQVTM and CDR2 ANQGSEA. V was pared by 4 bases and J by 0 bases, with 13 bases between. The CDR3 runs 15 residues. Positively selected for CCR7, the CD45RO-negative cells used as naive CD8 cells excluded terminally differentiated effector memory CD45RA+ cells. Assay: immunoSEQ multiplex PCR; the TCRdb copy retains only in-frame clones and omits some. The repertoire holds about 2 million clones, with about 95% as singletons. The entry originates in a study of shared clonotypes between healthy human individuals. This chain joins TRBV29-1 and TRBJ1-3, with D unresolved. The sequencing input was naive CD8+ T cells sorted from blood. The receptor's source is a young man in good health. The DNA for the CDR3 is TGCAGCGTTGTGGTTGGCGGTGACTCTGGAAACACCATATATTTT. This encodes CSVVVGGDSGNTIYF. Together with reference TRBV29-1 and TRBJ1-3, the CDR3 gives the full variable domain: SAVISQKPSRDICQRGTSLTIQCQVDSQVTMMFWYRQQPGQSLTLIATANQGSEATYESGFVIDKFPISRPNLTFSTLTVSNMSPEDSSIYLCSVVVGGDSGNTIYFGEGSWLTVV.